One and the same sample provided the 27 T cell receptor beta chains below, sequenced in a study of blood T cell repertoires in COVID-19. Method: immunoSEQ multiplex PCR; TCRdb's copy keeps in-frame clones and lacks some. Among fewer than 450,000 clones, roughly 90% were seen once, and the ten largest hold around 2.1%. The sequencing sample was made of PBMCs or T cells enriched from blood (not recorded which). These TCRs come from a woman between 40 and 55 years old with acute COVID-19.

The rearrangement uses TRBV30 and TRBJ1-4; 10 nucleotides align to TRBD1. In germline, CDR1 is GTSNPN, CDR2 SVGIG (reference sequence). The CDR3 has 15 residues. J lost 8 bases, V lost 3 bases, and 9 bases had no gene match. CDR3 sequence (DNA): TGTGCCTGGAGCCCGCGGGGGACAGGGGACGAAAAACTGTTTTTT. It codes for CAWSPRGTGDEKLFF. Complete variable domain (other parts from reference TRBV30 and TRBJ1-4): SQTIHQWPATLVQPVGSPLSLECTVEGTSNPNLYWYRQAAGRGLQLLFYSVGIGQISSEVPQNLSASRPQDRQFILSSKKLLLSDSGFYLCAWSPRGTGDEKLFFGSGTQLSVL.

The chain is built from TRBV4-2 and TRBJ2-3; 13 bases agree with TRBD2. CDR1 and CDR2 from the germline V gene are LGHNA and YNFKEQ. V shed 1 base, J shed 5 bases, and the junction held 12 bases outside the gene matches. This CDR3 has 19 residues. This chain's CDR3 is CASSQVPGRTSGGVDTQYF. CDR3 in DNA: TGTGCCAGCAGCCAAGTCCCTGGTAGGACTAGCGGGGGAGTAGATACGCAGTATTTT.

The CDR3 loop reads CASSIYRGAYGYTF. CDR3 in DNA: TGTGCCAGTAGTATATACAGGGGTGCCTATGGCTACACCTTC. The V call is TRBV19, the J call TRBJ1-2; 7 nucleotides align to TRBD1. Unmatched junction bases numbered 4, after V lost 2 bases and J lost 4 bases. Germline CDR1 is LNHDA and CDR2 is SQIVND (reference sequence). CDR3 length: 14 residues.

The chain combines TRBV3-1 (or the pseudogene TRBV3-2) with TRBJ2-5; 8 bases fit TRBD2. The CDR3 covers 16 residues. With V trimmed by 3 bases and J by 5 bases, 11 bases remained unmatched. The V gene's germline CDR1 is LGHDT and CDR2 YNNKEL (reference sequence). In nucleotides, the CDR3 is TGTGCCAGCAGCCACGGCCTTGGACTAGCTTCGGAGACCCAGTACTTC. Translation: CASSHGLGLASETQYF.

The chain links TRBV6-5 to TRBJ2-5, with 9 bases aligning to TRBD1. V trimming: 6 bases; J trimming: 5 bases; junction bases outside the gene matches: 7. CDR1 and CDR2 (germline): MNHEY, SVGAGI. The CDR3 is 14 residues long. CDR3 coding DNA: TGTGCCAGCAGCCTACAGGGGGCAGGGGAGACCCAGTACTTC. Protein product: CASSLQGAGETQYF.

The chain links TRBV5-6 to TRBJ1-1; D is unclear. V shed 3 bases and J shed 4 bases, with 7 bases lying between them. Germline V gene data show CDR1 as SGHDT and CDR2 as YYEEEE. This CDR3 region has 12 residues. The CDR3 sequence: CASSWESTEAFF. The CDR3 DNA reads as TGTGCCAGCAGCTGGGAGAGCACTGAAGCTTTCTTT. The complete variable domain, with remaining parts taken from reference TRBV5-6 and TRBJ1-1, reads DAGVTQSPTHLIKTRGQQVTLRCSPKSGHDTVSWYQQALGQGPQFIFQYYEEEERQRGNFPDRFSGHQFPNYSSELNVNALLLGDSALYLCASSWESTEAFFGQGTRLTVV.

This clone has just a few counts. This chain links TRBV30 with TRBJ1-1; weak D call: TRBD1 (6 bases). Between the trimmed V and J ends, which lost 3 bases and 4 bases, there was a span of 15 bases. CDR3 length equals 14 residues. CDR1 and CDR2 (germline): GTSNPN, SVGIG (reference sequence). CDR3 loop: CAWSTGLVATEAFF. The CDR3 coding sequence is TGTGCCTGGAGCACAGGGCTGGTCGCCACTGAAGCTTTCTTT. Together with reference TRBV30 and TRBJ1-1, the CDR3 gives the full variable domain: SQTIHQWPATLVQPVGSPLSLECTVEGTSNPNLYWYRQAAGRGLQLLFYSVGIGQISSEVPQNLSASRPQDRQFILSSKKLLLSDSGFYLCAWSTGLVATEAFFGQGTRLTVV.

The chain uses TRBV2 and TRBJ2-1, with TRBD2 matching 9 bases. J lost 7 bases, V lost 8 bases, and 18 bases had no gene match. The CDR3 has 17 residues. Germline V lookup: CDR1 SNHLY, CDR2 FYNNEI. This CDR3 is CASLSGVSGGPRNEQFF. The CDR3 DNA sequence: TGTGCCAGCCTATCTGGGGTAAGCGGGGGGCCACGGAATGAGCAGTTCTTC.

The chain joins TRBV9 to TRBJ2-3; D perhaps matches TRBD2 (5 bases). Trimming shortened V by 0 bases and J by 0 bases, and 5 bases separated the two germline ends. CDR3 size: 14 residues. The germline gives CDR1 SGDLS, CDR2 YYNGEE. The CDR3 loop is CASSVAGSTDTQYF. The CDR3 DNA sequence: TGTGCCAGCAGCGTAGCGGGGAGCACAGATACGCAGTATTTT. Full variable domain (rest looked up from reference TRBV9 and TRBJ2-3): DSGVTQTPKHLITATGQRVTLRCSPRSGDLSVYWYQQSLDQGLQFLIQYYNGEERAKGNILERFSAQQFPDLHSELNLSSLELGDSALYFCASSVAGSTDTQYFGPGTRLTVL.

The gene calls are TRBV7-7 and TRBJ2-3; TRBD2 matches 10 bases. V dropped 5 bases and J dropped 4; count of bases not matched to a gene: 9. There are 16 residues in the CDR3. Germline V CDR1 and CDR2: SSHAT, FNYEAQ (reference sequence). The CDR3 bases are TGTGCCAGCAGCCTTACGGTAGCGGGGGGCTCAGATACGCAGTATTTT. Protein sequence: CASSLTVAGGSDTQYF.

This clone came up once. This chain joins TRBV13 and TRBJ2-1, with D perhaps matching TRBD2 (6 bases). Trimming pared 5 bases from V and 6 bases from J, leaving 17 bases between. This CDR3 has 15 amino acids. Germline V gives CDR1 PRHDT, CDR2 FYEKMQ (reference sequence). The CDR3 region has the DNA TGTGCCAGCAGCCCAGATGGAGGGAATGTCAATGAGCAGTTCTTC. Translated, it gives CASSPDGGNVNEQFF.

The V gene is TRBV7-8, the J gene TRBJ1-1; D ambiguous. CDR3 length: 11 amino acids. Germline V CDR1 and CDR2: SGHVS, FQNEAQ. The V end lost 5 bases, the J end lost 8 bases, and 9 bases lay between the germline ends. The CDR3 protein is CASSPGVEAFF. DNA of the CDR3: TGTGCCAGCAGCCCCGGGGTAGAAGCTTTCTTT.

The chain employs TRBV6-1 and TRBJ1-4; D gene ambiguous. Trimming left V 4 bases short and J 0 bases short, with 12 bases between. The CDR3 contains 16 residues. CDR1 is MNHNS and CDR2 is SASEGT in the germline V gene. The CDR3 loop reads CASSVSSAATNEKLFF. The CDR3 DNA reads TGTGCCAGCAGTGTCAGCTCAGCGGCAACTAATGAAAAACTGTTTTTT.

The V and J genes are TRBV6-4 and TRBJ1-3, with TRBD1 identical over 8 bases. Germline CDR1 is MRHNA and CDR2 is SNTAGT. V lost 2 bases and J lost 0; bases outside the gene matches: 6. The length of the CDR3 is 17 residues. CDR3 region: CASSDENRGNSGNTIYF. Here the CDR3 DNA reads TGTGCCAGCAGTGACGAAAACAGGGGGAACTCTGGAAACACCATATATTTT.

The chain employs TRBV6-1 and TRBJ2-2; 9 nucleotides align to TRBD2. The CDR3 covers 17 residues. Germline CDR1 is MNHNS and CDR2 is SASEGT. Germline trimming cut 4 bases from V and 5 bases from J; bases unmatched to any gene: 11. CDR3 protein: CASSGPAGGLVTGELFF. The CDR3 DNA follows: TGTGCCAGCAGTGGCCCTGCGGGGGGGCTCGTGACCGGGGAGCTGTTTTTT.

V is TRBV21-1 and J is TRBJ1-1. TRBV21-1 counts as a pseudogene. The CDR3 runs to 15 residues. CDR3 coding DNA: TGTGCCAGCAGCAAAGAGGGAGGGAAAAGCTCTGAAGCTTTCTTT. As protein: CASSKEGGKSSEAFF.

The chain uses TRBV4-1 and TRBJ1-5; weak D call: TRBD1 (6 bases). Trimming stripped 1 base from V and 0 bases from J, with 7 bases between. This CDR3 is built from 15 residues. CDR1 is MGHRA, CDR2 YSYEKL, per germline. In DNA, the CDR3 is TGCGCCAGCAGCCAAGGGGACAATAGCAATCAGCCCCAGCATTTT. Translated, it gives CASSQGDNSNQPQHF.

The chain couples TRBV2 to TRBJ1-3; tentative D call: TRBD1 (6 bases). Trimming took 2 bases from V and 0 from J, leaving 11 bases between them. CDR3 length: 16 amino acids. The germline V gene encodes CDR1 SNHLY and CDR2 FYNNEI. This CDR3 reads CASSEQDSGSGNTIYF. In DNA, the CDR3 is TGTGCCAGCAGTGAACAGGACAGCGGCTCTGGAAACACCATATATTTT.

The genes are TRBV7-9 and TRBJ2-5; D not certain. Trimming cost V 3 bases and J 4 bases, with 9 bases left between them. Germline CDR1 reads SEHNR; CDR2 reads FQNEAQ (reference sequence). This CDR3 is 13 amino acids long. The CDR3 reads CASSLGIGETQYF. In DNA, the CDR3 is TGTGCCAGCAGCTTGGGCATTGGAGAGACCCAGTACTTC.

This clone has a handful of counts. This rearrangement joins TRBV10-3 to TRBJ2-6; tentatively, D is TRBD2 (6 bases). The CDR3 runs to 15 residues. V was pared by 4 bases and J by 1 base, with 8 bases between. The germline gives CDR1 ENHRY, CDR2 SYGVKD. CDR3 amino acids: CAISAGRSGANVLTF. The CDR3 DNA is TGTGCCATCAGTGCAGGGAGGTCTGGGGCCAACGTCCTGACTTTC.

The gene calls are TRBV21-1 and TRBJ1-5. TRBV21-1 is a pseudogene locus. This CDR3 comprises 16 residues. The CDR3 DNA follows: TGTGCCAGCAGCAAATCGGGGGGGTTTAGCAATCAGCCCCAGCATTTT. Amino acids: CASSKSGGFSNQPQHF.

The V and J genes are TRBV5-6 and TRBJ1-3; tentative D call: TRBD1 (5 bases). This CDR3 comprises 16 residues. Trimming removed 0 bases from V and 0 bases from J, with 10 bases in between. CDR1 is SGHDT, CDR2 YYEEEE, per germline. The CDR3 loop is CASSLVPGGSGNTIYF. In DNA form, the CDR3 reads TGTGCCAGCAGCTTGGTGCCCGGGGGCTCTGGAAACACCATATATTTT. Complete variable domain (other parts from reference TRBV5-6 and TRBJ1-3): DAGVTQSPTHLIKTRGQQVTLRCSPKSGHDTVSWYQQALGQGPQFIFQYYEEEERQRGNFPDRFSGHQFPNYSSELNVNALLLGDSALYLCASSLVPGGSGNTIYFGEGSWLTVV.

This rearrangement joins TRBV20-1 to TRBJ1-2; D is unclear. V gave up 5 bases and J gave up 2 bases, with 12 bases separating them. The CDR3 has 13 residues. Germline assignment: CDR1 DFQATT and CDR2 SNEGSKA (reference sequence). CDR3 sequence (DNA): TGCAGTGCTTGTGAAACAGAGAACTATGGCTACACCTTC. Its protein is CSACETENYGYTF.

This chain uses TRBV5-1 with TRBJ2-3; 11 bases map to TRBD1. This CDR3 spans 17 amino acids. Trimming removed 4 bases from V and 0 bases from J; junction bases left unmatched: 7. Germline loops: CDR1 SGHRS, CDR2 YFSETQ. The CDR3: CASSPRDRGDSTDTQYF. CDR3 coding DNA: TGCGCCAGCAGCCCTCGGGACAGGGGGGATAGCACAGATACGCAGTATTTT.

The chain carries TRBV19 and TRBJ1-2; 7 bases map to TRBD1. Germline V gives CDR1 LNHDA, CDR2 SQIVND (reference sequence). The junction had 6 bases not matched to a gene; V was cut back by 7 bases and J by 4 bases. The CDR3 has 13 residues. The CDR3 region has the DNA TGTGCCAGTAACAGGGGTTCCCTCTATGGCTACACCTTC. Protein product: CASNRGSLYGYTF.

The V and J genes are TRBV5-1 and TRBJ1-6; TRBD1 might be the D (5 bases). The CDR3 is made up of 14 amino acids. Germline assignment: CDR1 SGHRS and CDR2 YFSETQ. V lost 2 bases and J lost 7, with 10 bases in between. CDR3: CASSLTGSNSPLHF. The CDR3 nucleotides are TGCGCCAGCAGCTTAACAGGATCCAATTCACCCCTCCACTTT.

This chain links TRBV4-1 with TRBJ1-1; 8 bases line up with TRBD1. This CDR3 has 14 amino acids. The germline V gene encodes CDR1 MGHRA and CDR2 YSYEKL. V shed 7 bases and J 4 bases; nucleotides not matched to a gene: 8. The CDR3 loop reads CASMLGQGGTEAFF. DNA for the CDR3: TGCGCCAGCATGCTCGGACAGGGCGGCACTGAAGCTTTCTTT.